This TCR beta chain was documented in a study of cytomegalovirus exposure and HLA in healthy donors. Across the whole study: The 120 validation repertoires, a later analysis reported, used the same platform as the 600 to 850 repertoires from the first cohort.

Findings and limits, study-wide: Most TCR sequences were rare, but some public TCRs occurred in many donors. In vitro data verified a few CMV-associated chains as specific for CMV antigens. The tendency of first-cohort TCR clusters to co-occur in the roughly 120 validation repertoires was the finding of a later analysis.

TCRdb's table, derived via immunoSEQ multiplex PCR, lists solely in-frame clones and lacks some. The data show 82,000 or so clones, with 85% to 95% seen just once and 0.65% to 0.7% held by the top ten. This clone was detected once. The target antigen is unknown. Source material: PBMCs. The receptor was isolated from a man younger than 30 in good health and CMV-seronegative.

CDR3 amino acids: CASSADRGEVYEQYF. In DNA form, the CDR3 reads TGTGCCAGCAGCGCCGACAGGGGCGAAGTCTACGAGCAGTACTTC. V usage is TRBV2 and J usage is TRBJ2-7, with TRBD1 matching 8 bases. Trimming removed 6 bases from V and 3 bases from J; junction bases left unmatched: 10. The CDR3 loop spans 15 amino acids. Germline loops: CDR1 SNHLY, CDR2 FYNNEI. Using reference TRBV2 and TRBJ2-7 for the parts outside the CDR3, the full variable domain is EPEVTQTPSHQVTQMGQEVILRCVPISNHLYFYWYRQILGQKVEFLVSFYNNEISEKSEIFDDQFSVERPDGSNFTLKIRSTKLEDSAMYFCASSADRGEVYEQYFGPGTRLTVT.